The 28 T cell receptor beta chains presented below share a single source sample, sequenced in a study of shared clonotypes between healthy human individuals. Using immunoSEQ multiplex PCR, the repertoire was profiled, and TCRdb retains in-frame clones only, with some absent. The table records under 1,900,000 clones, 98% to 99% of them present only once. The source material was naive CD4+ T cells sorted from blood. Subset noted: CD45RA+ positively selected. Every receptor here comes from a man under 40 in good health.

V usage is TRBV7-6 and J usage is TRBJ2-5; no reliable D call. CDR3 length: 15 residues. Trimming took 5 bases from V and 4 from J, leaving 17 bases between them. The germline V gene has CDR1 SGHVS and CDR2 FNYEAQ. Written as DNA, the CDR3 is TGTGCCAGCAGCGCGATGCACAGTTCGGGAGAGACCCAGTACTTC. Amino acid sequence: CASSAMHSSGETQYF.

This chain joins TRBV28 and TRBJ1-2; TRBD1 aligns across 9 bases. This CDR3 contains 14 residues. The V gene's germline CDR1 is MDHEN and CDR2 SYDVKM. Losses at the gene ends were 3 bases for V and 5 bases for J; bases not matched to a gene: 4. CDR3 nucleotide sequence: TGTGCCAGCAGTTTTGGGGACAGGGCTTATGGCTACACCTTC. It yields the protein CASSFGDRAYGYTF.

This clone was seen just once. The chain couples TRBV2 to TRBJ1-5, with 7 bases identical to TRBD1. Germline trimming cut 4 bases from V and 3 bases from J; bases unmatched to any gene: 15. This CDR3 has 18 amino acids. Germline V gene sequence: CDR1 SNHLY, CDR2 FYNNEI. CDR3 protein: CASSVRTGMGMDNQPQHF. CDR3 bases: TGTGCCAGCAGTGTTCGGACAGGAATGGGAATGGACAATCAGCCCCAGCATTTT.

This chain's CDR3 is CASRGTGYEQYF. For the CDR3, the DNA is TGTGCCAGCAGGGGGACTGGCTACGAGCAGTACTTC. The rearrangement joins TRBV6-6 to TRBJ2-7; possible D gene TRBD2, 6 bases. Germline CDR1 and CDR2: MNHNY and SVGAGI (reference sequence). Trimming stripped 6 bases from V and 3 bases from J, with 9 bases between. The CDR3 runs 12 residues.

The gene calls are TRBV2 and TRBJ2-7; no clear D gene. CDR3 length equals 14 residues. In germline, CDR1 is SNHLY, CDR2 FYNNEI. Trimming removed 2 bases from V and 1 base from J, with 9 bases in between. The CDR3 region has the DNA TGTGCCAGCAGTGAACCCCCACAATCCTACGAGCAGTACTTC. Protein product: CASSEPPQSYEQYF.

The count of this clone is one. This chain connects TRBV18 to TRBJ2-3, with a weak D call TRBD2 (6 bases). V was shortened by 8 bases and J by 3 bases, with 12 bases between the two germline ends. The germline CDR1 and CDR2 sequences are KGHSH and LQKENI. This CDR3 is built from 13 residues. The CDR3 DNA reads TGTGCCAGCCACATAGGAGGGACAGATACGCAGTATTTT. Translating gives CASHIGGTDTQYF.

The V call is TRBV5-1, the J call TRBJ2-5; 12 bases line up with TRBD1. This CDR3 has 17 residues. Germline V gene data show CDR1 as SGHRS and CDR2 as YFSETQ. V lost 4 bases, J lost 1 base, and 8 bases stayed unmatched. The CDR3 protein is CASSLSGQGAFQETQYF. The CDR3 DNA follows: TGCGCCAGCAGCCTTTCGGGACAGGGGGCGTTCCAAGAGACCCAGTACTTC.

This rearrangement joins TRBV7-9 to TRBJ1-2; D may be TRBD1 (5 bases). The V end was cut by 0 bases, the J end by 0 bases, with 8 bases between. Germline V gene data show CDR1 as SEHNR and CDR2 as FQNEAQ (reference sequence). The CDR3 has 15 residues. The CDR3 sequence is CASSLAGLSNYGYTF. DNA of the CDR3: TGTGCCAGCAGCTTAGCGGGACTGTCTAACTATGGCTACACCTTC.

The chain combines TRBV7-9 with TRBJ2-1; D is perhaps TRBD2 (7 bases). Germline loops: CDR1 SEHNR, CDR2 FQNEAQ (reference sequence). The CDR3 consists of 16 residues. V lost 3 bases and J 6 bases, leaving 18 bases between the germline ends. DNA of the CDR3: TGTGCCAGCAGCTTTCGGGGGGCTCAGGGGCCCAATGAGCAGTTCTTC. Encoded protein: CASSFRGAQGPNEQFF.

This chain links TRBV10-3 with TRBJ1-1; D call uncertain. This CDR3 contains 15 residues. Germline V lookup: CDR1 ENHRY, CDR2 SYGVKD. V lost 0 bases to trimming and J lost 1 base, with 9 bases between them. CDR3 sequence: CAISESRLSNTEAFF. The CDR3 DNA reads TGTGCCATCAGTGAGTCGAGGCTCTCGAACACTGAAGCTTTCTTT.

The V gene is TRBV7-8, the J gene TRBJ1-1; weak D call: TRBD1 (6 bases). Trimming removed 5 bases at V and 6 bases at J, with 28 bases between. The CDR3 has 18 residues. The germline gives CDR1 SGHVS, CDR2 FQNEAQ. The CDR3 region is CASSPAPRQEGRRSEAFF. The CDR3, as DNA: TGTGCCAGCAGCCCTGCCCCTCGACAGGAAGGTCGGCGGTCTGAAGCTTTCTTT.

This clone was seen only a few times. V usage is TRBV5-1 and J usage is TRBJ1-2; the D is unclear. This CDR3 has 14 residues. Trimming shortened V by 4 bases and J by 8 bases, and 18 bases separated the two germline ends. The germline V gene encodes CDR1 SGHRS and CDR2 YFSETQ. DNA of the CDR3: TGCGCCAGCAGCCCAGACCCAGGAGCTAAAGGCTACACCTTC. It is translated as CASSPDPGAKGYTF. Filled out from reference TRBV5-1 and TRBJ1-2, the complete variable domain reads KAGVTQTPRYLIKTRGQQVTLSCSPISGHRSVSWYQQTPGQGLQFLFEYFSETQRNKGNFPGRFSGRQFSNSRSEMNVSTLELGDSALYLCASSPDPGAKGYTFGSGTRLTVV.

The gene calls are TRBV29-1 and TRBJ2-6; TRBD2 might be the D (6 bases). V was clipped by 6 bases and J by 0 bases, with 12 bases between them. Germline V CDR1 and CDR2: SQVTM, ANQGSEA. This CDR3 region has 15 residues. CDR3 DNA: TGCAGCGTCGCCGTCGGGAGCTCTGGGGCCAACGTCCTGACTTTC. It is translated as CSVAVGSSGANVLTF.

This chain's CDR3 is CASRRATNEKLFF. As DNA, the CDR3 is TGTGCCAGTCGCCGGGCAACTAATGAAAAACTGTTTTTT. V gene TRBV6-1 combines with J gene TRBJ1-4; no clear D. V shed 9 bases and J shed 0 bases, with 8 bases lying between them. CDR3 length: 13 residues. Germline CDR1 MNHNS, CDR2 SASEGT.

This sequence joins TRBV18 and TRBJ1-4; 8 bases align to TRBD1. Trimming removed 0 bases from V and 8 bases from J; junction bases left unmatched: 8. This CDR3 is 16 amino acids long. The germline CDR1 and CDR2 sequences are KGHSH and LQKENI. CDR3 loop: CASSPPGFTGGEKLFF. The DNA of the CDR3 is TGTGCCAGCTCACCACCCGGCTTTACAGGGGGGGAAAAACTGTTTTTT.

This chain joins TRBV6-1 and TRBJ2-1; D is ambiguous. V was cut by 8 bases and J by 5 bases, with 13 bases left in between. CDR3 size: 13 residues. Germline V gene lookup returns CDR1 MNHNS and CDR2 SASEGT. CDR3 in amino acids: CASLLRNDNEQFF. The DNA of the CDR3 is TGTGCCAGCTTATTGCGGAACGACAATGAGCAGTTCTTC.

The sample holds one count of this clone. The V call is TRBV9, the J call TRBJ1-2; D may be TRBD1 (5 bases). Germline V CDR1 and CDR2: SGDLS, YYNGEE. There are 15 residues in the CDR3. Trimming removed 0 bases from V and 4 bases from J, with 13 bases in between. As DNA, the CDR3 is TGTGCCAGCAGCGTAGCTGAGGGGACGGGCTATGGCTACACCTTC. This sequence encodes CASSVAEGTGYGYTF.

With respect to this clone: Other DNA sequences in this specimen translate into the identical CDR3. The chain recombines TRBV29-1 with TRBJ1-5; the match to TRBD1 covers 8 bases. This CDR3 region has 12 residues. CDR1 is SQVTM, CDR2 ANQGSEA, per germline. After removal of 7 bases from V and 5 bases from J, the junction contained 4 bases not matched to a gene. The CDR3 nucleotides read TGCAGCGCTGGGACAGGCGATCAGCCCCAGCATTTT. Protein sequence: CSAGTGDQPQHF.

On this clone itself: Other DNA sequences in this specimen translate into the identical CDR3. The CDR3 region has the DNA TGCGCCAGCAGCGGGGGGACTAGCACAGATACGCAGTATTTT. Encoded protein: CASSGGTSTDTQYF. The chain uses TRBV5-1 and TRBJ2-3; D might be TRBD2 (6 bases). The V gene's germline CDR1 is SGHRS and CDR2 YFSETQ. CDR3 length equals 14 residues. The ends were cut back, 4 bases at V and 0 bases at J, with 9 bases in the middle.

In the case of this clone: Sequence at one end of the junction differs from germline and may be a read error. The CDR3 reads CASCFDPAQETQYF. The DNA for the CDR3 is TGTGCCAGCTGCTTTGACCCTGCCCAAGAGACCCAGTACTTC. The chain recombines TRBV7-2 with TRBJ2-5; D is uncertain. CDR1 SGHTA and CDR2 FQGNSA come from the germline V gene. The CDR3 runs to 14 residues.

This sequence joins TRBV2 and TRBJ2-1; D is ambiguous. The ends were cut back, 1 base at V and 3 bases at J, with 13 bases in the middle. The CDR3 is 16 amino acids. Germline assignment: CDR1 SNHLY and CDR2 FYNNEI. The CDR3 sequence: CASSEDDPRLYNEQFF. CDR3 DNA sequence: TGTGCCAGCAGTGAAGATGACCCTAGACTCTACAATGAGCAGTTCTTC.

About this clone itself: Other DNA sequences from this sample encode an identical CDR3 as well. The chain employs TRBV28 and TRBJ2-6; D not resolved. The CDR3 has 15 amino acids. Germline V gene sequence: CDR1 MDHEN, CDR2 SYDVKM. V shed 3 bases and J shed 1 base, with 7 bases lying between them. In nucleotides, the CDR3 is TGTGCCAGCAGTTTGGAAGGGTCTGGGGCCAACGTCCTGACTTTC. This codes for CASSLEGSGANVLTF.

The rearrangement joins TRBV5-1 to TRBJ2-7, with no clear D. The CDR3 is made up of 14 amino acids. Between the trimmed V and J ends, which lost 0 bases and 3 bases, there was a span of 10 bases. Germline CDR1 is SGHRS and CDR2 is YFSETQ. The CDR3 region is CASSLAPPNYEQYF. The CDR3 DNA reads as TGCGCCAGCAGCTTGGCCCCGCCAAACTACGAGCAGTACTTC.

Turning to this clone: One end of the junction fails to match germline, which may point to a read error. The chain is built from TRBV20-1 and TRBJ2-1, with D unclear. This CDR3 is 10 amino acids long. Per the germline V gene, CDR1 is DFQATT and CDR2 is SNEGSKA (reference sequence). In nucleotides, the CDR3 is TGCAGTGCTACCCGTAATGCGCAGTTCTTC. It specifies CSATRNAQFF.

The chain is built from TRBV30 and TRBJ1-1, with a weak D call TRBD1 (6 bases). CDR3 length: 19 residues. Germline loops: CDR1 GTSNPN, CDR2 SVGIG (reference sequence). Trimming stripped 4 bases from V and 6 bases from J, with 33 bases between. CDR3 sequence reads: CAWIPTPPGVVLVKAEAFF. For the CDR3, the DNA is TGTGCCTGGATTCCGACCCCACCAGGGGTAGTATTGGTAAAGGCTGAAGCTTTCTTT.

Worth noting for this clone: Other DNA sequences in the sample encode the same CDR3. The chain couples TRBV5-1 to TRBJ2-5; D gene ambiguous. CDR1 SGHRS and CDR2 YFSETQ come from the germline V gene. The CDR3 totals 14 residues. Trimming removed 2 bases from V and 2 bases from J, with 10 bases in between. The CDR3 is CASSLGPEQETQYF. The CDR3 DNA reads as TGCGCCAGCAGCTTAGGGCCAGAACAAGAGACCCAGTACTTC.

This clone occurred once. V and J are TRBV6-1 and TRBJ1-2; D gene ambiguous. Germline V lookup: CDR1 MNHNS, CDR2 SASEGT. V lost 8 bases, J lost 2 bases, and 12 bases lay in between. The CDR3 spans 13 residues. The CDR3 DNA follows: TGTGCCAGCGCGGACCGACAAAACTATGGCTACACCTTC. Its protein product is CASADRQNYGYTF.

The chain couples TRBV6-6 to TRBJ1-1; D unclear. CDR3 length: 15 residues. Germline CDR1 and CDR2: MNHNY and SVGAGI (reference sequence). Trimming pared 5 bases from V and 4 bases from J, leaving 17 bases between. DNA of the CDR3: TGTGCCAGCAGTCCTCGGACGGTTTTGGGCACTGAAGCTTTCTTT. This gives the protein CASSPRTVLGTEAFF.